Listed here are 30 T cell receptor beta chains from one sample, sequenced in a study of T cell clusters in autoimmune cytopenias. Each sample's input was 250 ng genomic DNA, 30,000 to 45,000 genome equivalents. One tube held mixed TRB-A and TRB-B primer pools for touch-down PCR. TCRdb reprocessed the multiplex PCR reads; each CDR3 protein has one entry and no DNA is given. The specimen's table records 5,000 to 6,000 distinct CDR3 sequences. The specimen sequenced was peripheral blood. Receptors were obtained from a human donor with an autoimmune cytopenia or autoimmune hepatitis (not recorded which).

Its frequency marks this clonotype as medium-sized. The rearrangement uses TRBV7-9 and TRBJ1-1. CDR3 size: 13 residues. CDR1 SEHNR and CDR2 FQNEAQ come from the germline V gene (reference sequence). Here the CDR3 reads CASRSPTGTEAFF.

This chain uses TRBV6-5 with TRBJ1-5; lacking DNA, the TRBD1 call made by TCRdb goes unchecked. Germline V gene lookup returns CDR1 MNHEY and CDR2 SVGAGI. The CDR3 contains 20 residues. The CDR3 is CASSRSPSGQGFGGNQPQHF.

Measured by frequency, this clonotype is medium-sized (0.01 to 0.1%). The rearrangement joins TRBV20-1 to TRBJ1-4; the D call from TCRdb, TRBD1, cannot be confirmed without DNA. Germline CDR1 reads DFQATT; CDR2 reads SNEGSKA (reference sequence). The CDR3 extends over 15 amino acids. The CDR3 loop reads CSARATGGPNEKLFF.

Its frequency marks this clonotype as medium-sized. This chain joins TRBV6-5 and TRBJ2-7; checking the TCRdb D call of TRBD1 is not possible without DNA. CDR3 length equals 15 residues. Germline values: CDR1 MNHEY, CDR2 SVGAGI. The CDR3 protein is CASSYTDRGYHEQYF.

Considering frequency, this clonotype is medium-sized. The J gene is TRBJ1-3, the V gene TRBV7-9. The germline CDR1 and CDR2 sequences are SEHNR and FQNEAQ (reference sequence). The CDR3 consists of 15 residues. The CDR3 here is CASSLAERAGNTIYF.

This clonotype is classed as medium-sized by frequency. The chain's CDR3 is CASSSAGTGGEDGYTF. This chain connects TRBV13 to TRBJ1-2; the D call from TCRdb, TRBD1, cannot be confirmed without DNA. The CDR3 is 16 residues long. In germline, CDR1 is PRHDT, CDR2 FYEKMQ (reference sequence).

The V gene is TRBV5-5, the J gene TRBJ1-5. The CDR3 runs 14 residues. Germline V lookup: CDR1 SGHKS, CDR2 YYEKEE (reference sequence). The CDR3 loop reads CASSLGHKGQPQHF.

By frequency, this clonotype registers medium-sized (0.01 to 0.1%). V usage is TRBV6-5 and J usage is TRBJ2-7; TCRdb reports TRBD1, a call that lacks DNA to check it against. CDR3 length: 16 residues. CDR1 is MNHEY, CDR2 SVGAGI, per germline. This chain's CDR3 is CASRQRGQGNTYEQYF.

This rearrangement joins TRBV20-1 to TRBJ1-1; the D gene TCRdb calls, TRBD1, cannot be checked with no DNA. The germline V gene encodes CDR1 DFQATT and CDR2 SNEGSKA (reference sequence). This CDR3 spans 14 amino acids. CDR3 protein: CSVAMFRDRGSAFF.

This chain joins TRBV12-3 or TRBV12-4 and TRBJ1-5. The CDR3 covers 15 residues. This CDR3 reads CASSLAPYSNQPQHF.

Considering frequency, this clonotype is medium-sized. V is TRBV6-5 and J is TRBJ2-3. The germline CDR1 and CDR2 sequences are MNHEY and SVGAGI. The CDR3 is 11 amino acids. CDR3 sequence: CASSYGDTQYF.

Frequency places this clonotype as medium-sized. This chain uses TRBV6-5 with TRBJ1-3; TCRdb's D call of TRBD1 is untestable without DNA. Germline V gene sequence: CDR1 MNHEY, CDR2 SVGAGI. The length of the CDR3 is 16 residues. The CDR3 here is CASSYSKETGAQTIYF.

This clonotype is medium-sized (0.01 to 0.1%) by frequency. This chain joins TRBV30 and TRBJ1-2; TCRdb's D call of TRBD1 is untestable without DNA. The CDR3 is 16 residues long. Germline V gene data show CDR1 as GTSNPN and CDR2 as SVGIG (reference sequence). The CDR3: CAWRVAGGDSNYGYTF.

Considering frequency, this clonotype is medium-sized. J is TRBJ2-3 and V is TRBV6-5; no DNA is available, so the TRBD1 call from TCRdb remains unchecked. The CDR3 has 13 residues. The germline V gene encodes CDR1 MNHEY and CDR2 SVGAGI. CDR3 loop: CATRQISTDTQYF.

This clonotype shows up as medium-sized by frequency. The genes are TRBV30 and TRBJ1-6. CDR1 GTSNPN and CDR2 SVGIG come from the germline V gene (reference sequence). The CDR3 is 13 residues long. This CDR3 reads CAWMGLYNSPLHF.

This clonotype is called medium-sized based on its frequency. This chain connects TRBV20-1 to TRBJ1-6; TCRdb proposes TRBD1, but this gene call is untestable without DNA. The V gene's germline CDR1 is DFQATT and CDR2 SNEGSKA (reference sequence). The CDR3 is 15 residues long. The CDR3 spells CSAKSRDRVNSPLHF.

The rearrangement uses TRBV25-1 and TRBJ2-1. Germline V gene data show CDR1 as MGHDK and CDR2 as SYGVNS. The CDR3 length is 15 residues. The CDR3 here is CASRTNWEAHNEQFF.

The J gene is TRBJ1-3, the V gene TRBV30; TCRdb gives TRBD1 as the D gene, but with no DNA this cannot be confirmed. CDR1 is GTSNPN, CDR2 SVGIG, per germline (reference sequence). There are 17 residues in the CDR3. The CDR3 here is CAWSLPGQLSSGNTIYF.

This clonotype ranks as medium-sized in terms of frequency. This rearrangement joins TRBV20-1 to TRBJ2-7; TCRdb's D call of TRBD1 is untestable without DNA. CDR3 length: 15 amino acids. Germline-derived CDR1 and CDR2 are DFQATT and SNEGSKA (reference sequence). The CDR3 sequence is CSARDIDRGRGEQYF.

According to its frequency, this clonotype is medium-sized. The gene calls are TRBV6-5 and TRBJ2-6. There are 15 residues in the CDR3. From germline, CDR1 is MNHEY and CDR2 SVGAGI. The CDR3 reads CASSKDGSGANVLTF.

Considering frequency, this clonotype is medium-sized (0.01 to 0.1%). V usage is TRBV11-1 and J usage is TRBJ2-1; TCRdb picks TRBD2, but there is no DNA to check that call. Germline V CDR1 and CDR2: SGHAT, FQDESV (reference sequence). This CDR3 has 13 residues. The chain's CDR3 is CASRRERGNEQFF.

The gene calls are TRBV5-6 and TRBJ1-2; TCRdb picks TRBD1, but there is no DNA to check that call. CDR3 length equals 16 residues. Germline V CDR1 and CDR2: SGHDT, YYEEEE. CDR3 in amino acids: CASSLGQGASNYGYTF.

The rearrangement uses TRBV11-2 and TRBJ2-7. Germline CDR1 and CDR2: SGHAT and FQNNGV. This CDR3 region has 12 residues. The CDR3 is CASSLESYEQYF.

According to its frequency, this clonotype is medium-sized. The CDR3 sequence: CASSLDPLSSGKTIYF. The chain has TRBV7-2 and TRBJ1-3. Germline V gene lookup returns CDR1 SGHTA and CDR2 FQGNSA. The CDR3 consists of 16 residues.

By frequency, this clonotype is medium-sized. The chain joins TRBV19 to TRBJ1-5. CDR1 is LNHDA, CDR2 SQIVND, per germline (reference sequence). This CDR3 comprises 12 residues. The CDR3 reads CASRQSNQPQHF.

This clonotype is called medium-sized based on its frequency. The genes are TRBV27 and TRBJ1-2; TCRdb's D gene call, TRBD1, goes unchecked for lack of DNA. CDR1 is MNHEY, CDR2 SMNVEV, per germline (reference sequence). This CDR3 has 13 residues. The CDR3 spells CASKPPNGYGYTF.

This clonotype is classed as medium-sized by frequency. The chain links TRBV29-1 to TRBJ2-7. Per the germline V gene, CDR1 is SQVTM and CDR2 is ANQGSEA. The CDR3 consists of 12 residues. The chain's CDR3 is CSVEGGTYEQYF.

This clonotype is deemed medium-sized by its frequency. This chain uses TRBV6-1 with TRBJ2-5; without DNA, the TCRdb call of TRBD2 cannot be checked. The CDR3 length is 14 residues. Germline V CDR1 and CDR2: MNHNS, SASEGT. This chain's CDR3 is CASSLLADGETQYF.

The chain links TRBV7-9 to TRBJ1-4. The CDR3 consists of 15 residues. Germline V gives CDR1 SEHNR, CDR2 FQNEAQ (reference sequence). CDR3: CASSLEGSSGEKLFF.

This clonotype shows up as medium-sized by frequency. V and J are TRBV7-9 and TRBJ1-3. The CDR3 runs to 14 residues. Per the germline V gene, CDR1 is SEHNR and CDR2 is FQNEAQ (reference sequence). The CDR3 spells CASSGRAAGNTIYF.